Below, 16 T cell receptor beta chains from the same sample are listed, as sequenced in a study of cytomegalovirus exposure and HLA in healthy donors (dated by TCRdb to the late 2010s). The library was obtained by the immunoSEQ multiplex PCR assay. The clones in this table, taken by TCRdb from immuneACCESS, are in-frame only. Not every clone is retained; where verified, under half of the shortfall comes from an unresolved V gene, and the cause of the rest is unknown. This sample comprises 110,000 to 150,000 clones, about 89% of them detected only once. Of the sample, 0.6% to 0.8% falls within the top ten clones. Input material: PBMCs. The source is a man between 18 and 29 years old in good health and CMV-seronegative.

The sample holds one count of this clone. This chain links TRBV5-1 with TRBJ1-2; the D gene is possibly TRBD1 (5 bases). The germline V gene has CDR1 SGHRS and CDR2 YFSETQ. Trimming pared 0 bases from V and 7 bases from J, leaving 7 bases between. The CDR3 totals 12 residues. In DNA, the CDR3 is TGCGCCAGCAGCTTGGACAGGTTTGGCTACACCTTC. This sequence encodes CASSLDRFGYTF.

The gene calls are TRBV11-2 and TRBJ2-5; TRBD2 aligns across 16 bases. The length of the CDR3 is 17 residues. V dropped 5 bases and J dropped 0; count of bases not matched to a gene: 3. Germline lookup yields CDR1 SGHAT and CDR2 FQNNGV. CDR3 region: CASSLGTSGGDQETQYF. The CDR3 coding sequence is TGTGCCAGCAGCCTAGGGACTAGCGGGGGGGACCAAGAGACCCAGTACTTC.

This clone was detected only once. Written as DNA, the CDR3 is TGTGCCAGCAGCAAAGCCCAGCGGGATCTCCTGTACGAGCAGTACGTC. Translation: CASSKAQRDLLYEQYV. The chain uses TRBV21-1 and TRBJ2-7; the D call of TRBD2 is as the table states it, not checked on the DNA. TRBV21-1 is marked as a pseudogene. CDR3 length: 16 residues.

The chain carries TRBV13 and TRBJ1-4, with 7 positions matching TRBD1. This CDR3 comprises 13 residues. In germline, CDR1 is PRHDT, CDR2 FYEKMQ (reference sequence). With V trimmed by 0 bases and J by 10 bases, 2 bases remained unmatched. Here the CDR3 DNA reads TGTGCCAGCAGCTTAGGCCGACAGGGAAAACTGTTTTTT. Protein: CASSLGRQGKLFF.

This clone was found once. This chain uses TRBV11-2 with TRBJ2-5; 9 nucleotides align to TRBD1. CDR3 size: 15 residues. With 1 base clipped from V and 4 bases from J, the junction kept 4 bases outside the gene matches. The germline gives CDR1 SGHAT, CDR2 FQNNGV. The CDR3 region has the DNA TGTGCCAGCAGCTTAGGGACAGGGGACCGAGAGACCCAGTACTTC. This gives the protein CASSLGTGDRETQYF.

This clone showed up just a few times. The rearrangement joins TRBV9 to TRBJ2-1, with 8 bases fitting TRBD1. The CDR3 has 16 residues. CDR1 is SGDLS and CDR2 is YYNGEE in the germline V gene. V lost 6 bases to trimming and J lost 0 bases; unmatched junction nucleotides: 8. The CDR3 DNA reads as TGTGCCAGCACCCCAAGGGACAGGAGCTCCTACAATGAGCAGTTCTTC. Its translation: CASTPRDRSSYNEQFF.

V gene TRBV5-1 combines with J gene TRBJ1-2, with TRBD1 matching 7 bases. Germline V gene data show CDR1 as SGHRS and CDR2 as YFSETQ. This CDR3 is 16 amino acids long. Trimming cost V 1 base and J 4 bases; bases outside gene matches: 10. This chain's CDR3 is CASSLLATGQGYGYTF. In nucleotides, the CDR3 is TGCGCCAGCAGCTTGCTCGCGACAGGGCAAGGCTATGGCTACACCTTC. Filled out from reference TRBV5-1 and TRBJ1-2, the complete variable domain reads KAGVTQTPRYLIKTRGQQVTLSCSPISGHRSVSWYQQTPGQGLQFLFEYFSETQRNKGNFPGRFSGRQFSNSRSEMNVSTLELGDSALYLCASSLLATGQGYGYTFGSGTRLTVV.

The V gene is TRBV7-9, the J gene TRBJ1-2; D gene ambiguous. The CDR3 is 11 amino acids. The V end lost 3 bases, the J end lost 14 bases, and 13 bases lay between the germline ends. Germline V gene lookup returns CDR1 SEHNR and CDR2 FQNEAQ (reference sequence). DNA of the CDR3: TGTGCCAGCAGCTTGGTGGAGTGGAGGACCTTC. Translating it yields CASSLVEWRTF.

V gene TRBV2 combines with J gene TRBJ1-1; 7 bases map to TRBD1. The ends lost 7 bases at V and 1 base at J; junction bases unmatched: 6. Looked up from germline, CDR1 is SNHLY and CDR2 is FYNNEI. CDR3 length: 14 amino acids. DNA of the CDR3: TGTGCCAGCACCCAAGGGGGCGCGAACACTGAAGCTTTCTTT. Protein sequence: CASTQGGANTEAFF.

The chain recombines TRBV4-1 with TRBJ2-3; 9 nucleotides match TRBD1. The CDR3 runs 19 residues. The ends lost 0 bases at V and 1 base at J; junction bases unmatched: 11. The germline gives CDR1 MGHRA, CDR2 YSYEKL. CDR3 coding DNA: TGCGCCAGCAGCCAAGAACCCAACACAGGGGGCTATGGCACAGATACGCAGTATTTT. As protein: CASSQEPNTGGYGTDTQYF.

The rearrangement links TRBV5-5 to TRBJ1-6; no definite D call. The V and J ends lost 0 bases and 9 bases respectively, with 7 bases between them. The CDR3 extends over 13 amino acids. CDR1 and CDR2 from the germline V gene are SGHKS and YYEKEE (reference sequence). For the CDR3, the DNA is TGTGCCAGCAGCTTGGAGGACTTTTCACCCCTCCACTTT. The encoded protein is CASSLEDFSPLHF.

The rearrangement uses TRBV11-3 and TRBJ2-1; TRBD2 is a possible D gene (5 bases). Looked up from germline, CDR1 is SGHNT and CDR2 is YENEEA. Between the trimmed V and J ends, which lost 4 bases and 0 bases, there was a span of 13 bases. The CDR3 extends over 16 amino acids. DNA of the CDR3: TGTGCCAGCAGCTCCCCAGCTGGGAGCTCCTACAATGAGCAGTTCTTC. Residues: CASSSPAGSSYNEQFF. Full variable domain (outside the CDR3, taken from reference TRBV11-3 and TRBJ2-1): EAGVVQSPRYKIIEKKQPVAFWCNPISGHNTLYWYLQNLGQGPELLIRYENEEAVDDSQLPKDRFSAERLKGVDSTLKIQPAELGDSAVYLCASSSPAGSSYNEQFFGPGTRLTVL.

The V and J genes are TRBV9 and TRBJ1-2, with 7 bases matching TRBD1. J lost 10 bases, V lost 3 bases, and 12 bases had no gene match. The germline V gene encodes CDR1 SGDLS and CDR2 YYNGEE. The CDR3 length is 14 residues. This chain's CDR3 is CASSDSSQDRDYTF. The CDR3 nucleotides are TGTGCCAGCAGCGACTCCTCTCAAGACAGGGACTACACCTTC.

J is TRBJ1-1 and V is TRBV9, with D possibly TRBD1 on 6 matching bases. The germline V gene encodes CDR1 SGDLS and CDR2 YYNGEE. Trimming left V 0 bases short and J 4 bases short, with 10 bases between. The CDR3 length is 14 residues. The CDR3 region has the DNA TGTGCCAGCAGCGTAGAGGGAGGGGGCACTGAAGCTTTCTTT. Encoded protein: CASSVEGGGTEAFF.

This chain joins TRBV6-1 and TRBJ2-7, with unresolved D. CDR1 and CDR2 from the germline V gene are MNHNS and SASEGT. V lost 0 bases and J lost 2, with 11 bases in between. The CDR3 length is 15 residues. The CDR3 bases are TGTGCCAGCAGTGAAGCGACCGGGTCCCCCTACGAGCAGTACTTC. Translation: CASSEATGSPYEQYF.

The genes are TRBV9 and TRBJ2-3; 9 bases fit TRBD2. In germline, CDR1 is SGDLS, CDR2 YYNGEE. This CDR3 is built from 15 residues. Trimming took 0 bases from V and 3 from J; bases not matched to a gene: 2. This CDR3 is CASSVGLAETDTQYF. Here the CDR3 DNA reads TGTGCCAGCAGCGTAGGACTAGCGGAGACAGATACGCAGTATTTT.